These 4 T cell receptor beta chains share one sample of origin, sequenced in a study of cytomegalovirus exposure and HLA in healthy donors. Researchers ran the PCR with 60 Vbeta and 13 Jbeta primers. Generated by immunoSEQ multiplex PCR, the TCRdb table keeps only in-frame clones and is missing some. Among hundreds of thousands of clones listed, roughly two thirds were seen once. Sequenced: PBMCs. These receptors all stem from a female donor in good health and CMV-seronegative.

The chain has TRBV30 and TRBJ2-2; the D gene is possibly TRBD2 (6 bases). Trimming removed 5 bases at V and 7 bases at J, with 11 bases between. The CDR3 extends over 12 amino acids. CDR1 is GTSNPN and CDR2 is SVGIG in the germline V gene (reference sequence). The CDR3 bases are TGTGCCTGGGGCTTGGGGGGCGGGGAGCTGTTTTTT. This sequence encodes CAWGLGGGELFF.

V gene TRBV6-5 combines with J gene TRBJ1-2; D is ambiguous. The germline CDR1 and CDR2 sequences are MNHEY and SVGAGI. The ends were cut back, 2 bases at V and 2 bases at J, with 6 bases in the middle. The CDR3 spans 13 residues. The CDR3 region has the DNA TGTGCCAGCAGTTACGTACAGAACTATGGCTACACCTTC. Protein product: CASSYVQNYGYTF.

This clone was observed once. CDR3 nucleotide sequence: TGTGCCAGCAGATTAACAGGGTGGAGAACTGAAGCTTTCTTT. Protein sequence: CASRLTGWRTEAFF. The chain recombines TRBV7-8 with TRBJ1-1; tentative D call: TRBD1 (6 bases). CDR1 and CDR2 (germline): SGHVS, FQNEAQ. The CDR3 is 14 residues long. Trimming shortened V by 6 bases and J by 5 bases, and 16 bases separated the two germline ends.

The chain uses TRBV6-4 and TRBJ2-7; 7 bases line up with TRBD2. The V gene end was trimmed by 3 bases and the J gene end by 1 base; junction bases not matched to a gene: 3. This CDR3 is built from 14 residues. From germline, CDR1 is MRHNA and CDR2 SNTAGT. CDR3 amino acids: CASSEVAGSYEQYF. The CDR3 nucleotides read TGTGCCAGCAGTGAGGTAGCGGGTTCCTACGAGCAGTACTTC.